The 28 T cell receptor beta chains below were found in one sample sequenced in a study of blood T cell repertoires in COVID-19. Sequencing used immunoSEQ multiplex PCR; TCRdb keeps in-frame clones, though not all of them. Of about 180,000 clones listed, 88% are singletons. Input material: PBMCs or T cells enriched from blood (not recorded which). These receptors were obtained from a woman aged 18 to 35 who had recovered from COVID-19.

The chain links TRBV7-9 to TRBJ1-5; D uncertain. Germline V gives CDR1 SEHNR, CDR2 FQNEAQ (reference sequence). V was cut by 3 bases and J by 1 base, with 4 bases left in between. This CDR3 contains 13 residues. The CDR3 nucleotides are TGTGCCAGCAGCTTCTCCAGCAATCAGCCCCAGCATTTT. Translating it yields CASSFSSNQPQHF.

The chain links TRBV30 to TRBJ2-5; D unclear. The CDR3 sequence is 14 residues long. Deletions cut 2 bases from V and 0 bases from J, with 10 bases between. Germline V gene sequence: CDR1 GTSNPN, CDR2 SVGIG (reference sequence). CDR3 DNA sequence: TGTGCCTGGAGTATGATCTCAGACCAAGAGACCCAGTACTTC. As protein: CAWSMISDQETQYF.

This clone was seen once. This chain connects TRBV29-1 to TRBJ2-4, with TRBD1 identical over 8 bases. The V and J ends lost 6 bases and 3 bases, in that order; junction bases with no gene match: 10. Germline V gene sequence: CDR1 SQVTM, CDR2 ANQGSEA. This CDR3 contains 15 residues. CDR3 in DNA: TGCAGCGTGAGGGTGGGGACAGGTAACAAAAACATTCAGTACTTC. As protein: CSVRVGTGNKNIQYF.

The V and J genes are TRBV6-2 or TRBV6-3 and TRBJ2-1, with 11 bases identical to TRBD2. Germline V gives CDR1 MNHEY, CDR2 SVGEGT. Trimming cost V 1 base and J 7 bases; bases outside gene matches: 3. The CDR3 length is 15 residues. The CDR3 is CASSYLAGGPNEQFF. DNA of the CDR3: TGTGCCAGCAGTTACTTAGCGGGGGGGCCAAATGAGCAGTTCTTC.

As to this clone: The sample holds other DNA sequences that translate to the same CDR3. This chain connects TRBV18 to TRBJ2-5, with 9 bases lining up with TRBD1. J lost 5 bases, V lost 3 bases, and 4 bases had no gene match. The V gene's germline CDR1 is KGHSH and CDR2 LQKENI. CDR3 size: 14 residues. Written as DNA, the CDR3 is TGTGCCAGCTCACCGGGACAGGGTGGGGAGACCCAGTACTTC. The encoded protein is CASSPGQGGETQYF.

This chain uses TRBV29-1 with TRBJ1-2, with D perhaps matching TRBD1 (6 bases). V was trimmed by 6 bases and J by 2 bases, leaving 16 bases between them. From germline, CDR1 is SQVTM and CDR2 ANQGSEA. This CDR3 region has 14 residues. CDR3 in DNA: TGCAGCGTCGCAATTACAGGGACCAACTATGGCTACACCTTC. Amino acids: CSVAITGTNYGYTF.

The V call is TRBV28, the J call TRBJ1-1; 8 bases line up with TRBD1. Per the germline V gene, CDR1 is MDHEN and CDR2 is SYDVKM. Trimming removed 6 bases from V and 5 bases from J; junction bases left unmatched: 5. This CDR3 is 13 amino acids long. In nucleotides, the CDR3 is TGTGCCAGCAGGGAACAGGGGGTGACTGAAGCTTTCTTT. Protein product: CASREQGVTEAFF.

The V call is TRBV12-3 or TRBV12-4, the J call TRBJ1-1; TRBD1 aligns across 7 bases. V lost 5 bases, J lost 5 bases, and 5 bases stayed unmatched. This CDR3 has 13 residues. CDR3 region: CASSRQGLTEAFF. CDR3 nucleotide sequence: TGTGCCAGCAGTAGACAGGGCTTGACTGAAGCTTTCTTT.

V is TRBV6-5 and J is TRBJ1-2; possibly TRBD1 for D (6 bases). Germline V CDR1 and CDR2: MNHEY, SVGAGI. This CDR3 region has 12 residues. Trimming pared 8 bases from V and 5 bases from J, leaving 12 bases between. The CDR3 coding sequence is TGTGCCAGCGGCAGGGGAAGGTATGGCTACACCTTC. It yields the protein CASGRGRYGYTF.

This rearrangement joins TRBV3-1 (or the pseudogene TRBV3-2) to TRBJ2-2; 13 bases fit TRBD2. This CDR3 is 20 amino acids long. CDR1 and CDR2 from the germline V gene are LGHDT and YNNKEL (reference sequence). V lost 0 bases and J lost 0; bases outside the gene matches: 7. The CDR3 reads CASSQEPGLAGVSNTGELFF. The DNA for the CDR3 is TGTGCCAGCAGCCAAGAACCTGGACTAGCGGGAGTTTCGAACACCGGGGAGCTGTTTTTT.

The chain uses TRBV4-2 and TRBJ1-1; the match to TRBD1 covers 7 bases. Germline lookup yields CDR1 LGHNA and CDR2 YNFKEQ. V was clipped by 6 bases and J by 4 bases; unmatched bases: 17. The CDR3 consists of 17 residues. The CDR3 loop is CASSHSDRTLGSTEAFF. In DNA form, the CDR3 reads TGTGCCAGCAGTCATTCGGACAGGACCCTGGGGAGCACTGAAGCTTTCTTT.

V usage is TRBV10-3 and J usage is TRBJ1-4; perhaps TRBD1 as D (5 bases). V lost 3 bases, J lost 6 bases, and 11 bases lay in between. Looked up from germline, CDR1 is ENHRY and CDR2 is SYGVKD. CDR3 length: 14 residues. The CDR3 sequence: CAISDGRGDEKLFF. The CDR3 coding sequence is TGTGCCATCAGTGACGGGAGGGGTGATGAAAAACTGTTTTTT.

As DNA, the CDR3 is TGTGCCAGTAGTATTGCGGTTCCGGCTAACAATCAGCCCCAGCATTTT. It encodes CASSIAVPANNQPQHF. The chain combines TRBV19 with TRBJ1-5; no firm D call. Trimming removed 3 bases from V and 3 bases from J, with 15 bases in between. The germline gives CDR1 LNHDA, CDR2 SQIVND (reference sequence). The CDR3 is 16 residues long.

The gene calls are TRBV23-1 and TRBJ2-1; 8 nucleotides agree with TRBD2. TRBV23-1 counts as an open reading frame of uncertain function. Losses at the gene ends were 10 bases for V and 0 bases for J; bases not matched to a gene: 8. CDR3 length: 15 amino acids. In nucleotides, the CDR3 is TGCGCCATGATACCGGGGGGGGCCTCCTACAATGAGCAGTTCTTC. Translated: CAMIPGGASYNEQFF.

This clone was seen a single time. The genes are TRBV7-3 and TRBJ2-1; perhaps TRBD1 as D (6 bases). V was pared by 5 bases and J by 11 bases, with 13 bases between. The CDR3 is 12 amino acids. The germline CDR1 and CDR2 sequences are SGHTA and FQGTGA. The CDR3 sequence is CASSQLQGKQFF. CDR3 nucleotide sequence: TGTGCCAGCAGCCAACTCCAGGGGAAGCAGTTCTTC.

This clone has a single count. As DNA, the CDR3 is TGTGCCAGCAGCGTAGCGCCTAGCGGGGCCTACGAGCAGTACTTC. Residues: CASSVAPSGAYEQYF. The rearrangement links TRBV9 to TRBJ2-7, with 9 bases lining up with TRBD2. Germline V gene lookup returns CDR1 SGDLS and CDR2 YYNGEE. Germline trimming cut 0 bases from V and 2 bases from J; bases unmatched to any gene: 3. The CDR3 spans 15 residues.

The rearrangement uses TRBV9 and TRBJ1-3, with 9 bases that match TRBD1. After removal of 4 bases from V and 4 bases from J, the junction contained 6 bases not matched to a gene. The CDR3 is 15 amino acids. Germline CDR1 and CDR2: SGDLS and YYNGEE. CDR3 coding DNA: TGTGCCAGCAGCCACGGGACAGGGTTAGGAAACACCATATATTTT. It encodes CASSHGTGLGNTIYF.

The chain combines TRBV5-1 with TRBJ1-6; the match to TRBD1 covers 8 bases. Trimming took 0 bases from V and 7 from J; bases not matched to a gene: 21. The germline gives CDR1 SGHRS, CDR2 YFSETQ. The CDR3 runs to 21 residues. The CDR3 nucleotides read TGCGCCAGCAGCTTGGATGTGGCCGGGACAGGTCGAGCTGTCGGGAATTCACCCCTCCACTTT. It codes for CASSLDVAGTGRAVGNSPLHF. Complete variable domain (other parts from reference TRBV5-1 and TRBJ1-6): KAGVTQTPRYLIKTRGQQVTLSCSPISGHRSVSWYQQTPGQGLQFLFEYFSETQRNKGNFPGRFSGRQFSNSRSEMNVSTLELGDSALYLCASSLDVAGTGRAVGNSPLHFGNGTRLTVT.

The chain couples TRBV5-1 to TRBJ1-5, with 11 bases matching TRBD1. The CDR3 loop spans 16 amino acids. V trimming: 2 bases; J trimming: 2 bases; junction bases outside the gene matches: 3. The V gene's germline CDR1 is SGHRS and CDR2 YFSETQ. DNA for the CDR3: TGCGCCAGCAGCTTTGGGACAGGGGGAGGCAATCAGCCCCAGCATTTT. Translation gives CASSFGTGGGNQPQHF.

CDR3 coding DNA: TGTGCCAGCAGTACCCCCGGACAGGTAGATGCGAATGAGCAGTTCTTC. Protein product: CASSTPGQVDANEQFF. The gene calls are TRBV28 and TRBJ2-1; the match to TRBD1 covers 7 bases. CDR1 and CDR2 from the germline V gene are MDHEN and SYDVKM. Trimming cost V 5 bases and J 7 bases; bases outside gene matches: 14. This CDR3 has 16 residues.

V gene TRBV5-5 combines with J gene TRBJ1-4; possible D gene TRBD1, 5 bases. Germline V gene data show CDR1 as SGHKS and CDR2 as YYEKEE (reference sequence). Trimming removed 2 bases at V and 5 bases at J, with 16 bases between. The CDR3 runs to 16 residues. The CDR3 protein is CASSFGLGGANEKLFF. The DNA of the CDR3 is TGTGCCAGCAGCTTTGGACTAGGTGGGGCGAATGAAAAACTGTTTTTT. The whole variable domain, remainder taken from reference TRBV5-5 and TRBJ1-4, is DAGVTQSPTHLIKTRGQQVTLRCSPISGHKSVSWYQQVLGQGPQFIFQYYEKEERGRGNFPDRFSARQFPNYSSELNVNALLLGDSALYLCASSFGLGGANEKLFFGSGTQLSVL.

This rearrangement joins TRBV28 to TRBJ1-4; 8 bases align to TRBD1. This CDR3 region has 15 residues. Germline CDR1 MDHEN, CDR2 SYDVKM. V shed 5 bases, J shed 3 bases, and the junction held 5 bases outside the gene matches. The CDR3 spells CASSGQGAANEKLFF. The CDR3 nucleotides read TGTGCCAGCAGTGGCCAGGGGGCGGCTAATGAAAAACTGTTTTTT.

The chain is built from TRBV28 and TRBJ2-7; no definite D call. CDR1 and CDR2 from the germline V gene are MDHEN and SYDVKM. This CDR3 contains 14 residues. Between the trimmed V and J ends, which lost 7 bases and 0 bases, there was a span of 13 bases. The CDR3: CASTERVSSYEQYF. CDR3 in DNA: TGTGCCAGCACCGAGAGAGTTAGCTCCTACGAGCAGTACTTC.

The chain recombines TRBV4-1 with TRBJ1-5; D is ambiguous. The CDR3 runs 15 residues. Deletions cut 3 bases from V and 2 bases from J, with 11 bases between. Germline V gene lookup returns CDR1 MGHRA and CDR2 YSYEKL. CDR3 DNA: TGCGCCAGCAGCCATCCGGGATCGCGCAATCAGCCCCAGCATTTT. Its translation: CASSHPGSRNQPQHF.

The chain carries TRBV19 and TRBJ1-2; 9 bases line up with TRBD1. CDR3 length: 14 amino acids. Trimming at V came to 7 bases and at J to 6 bases, leaving 9 bases not matched to a gene. Per the germline V gene, CDR1 is LNHDA and CDR2 is SQIVND (reference sequence). The CDR3 sequence: CASTAPGTGNGYTF. The CDR3 DNA reads TGTGCCAGTACCGCCCCAGGGACAGGGAATGGCTACACCTTC. Full variable domain (remainder filled in from reference TRBV19 and TRBJ1-2): DGGITQSPKYLFRKEGQNVTLSCEQNLNHDAMYWYRQDPGQGLRLIYYSQIVNDFQKGDIAEGYSVSREKKESFPLTVTSAQKNPTAFYLCASTAPGTGNGYTFGSGTRLTVV.

V is TRBV6-6 and J is TRBJ1-5, with 9 bases identical to TRBD1. The CDR3 length is 16 residues. V was clipped by 5 bases and J by 5 bases; unmatched bases: 10. CDR1 is MNHNY, CDR2 SVGAGI, per germline (reference sequence). The CDR3 DNA sequence: TGTGCCAGCAGTGGGGGACAGGGTCAGGCGGATCAGCCCCAGCATTTT. Amino acids: CASSGGQGQADQPQHF.

This chain uses TRBV5-1 with TRBJ2-5; D is perhaps TRBD2 (6 bases). Deletions cut 3 bases from V and 0 bases from J, with 9 bases between. Germline CDR1 is SGHRS and CDR2 is YFSETQ. The CDR3 has 14 amino acids. The CDR3 DNA is TGCGCCAGCAGCTGGGGACTGGACCAAGAGACCCAGTACTTC. This codes for CASSWGLDQETQYF.

The chain has TRBV15 and TRBJ2-5, with D maybe TRBD2 (5 bases). CDR1 and CDR2 from the germline V gene are LNHNV and YYDKDF (reference sequence). The V end lost 5 bases, the J end lost 4 bases, and 8 bases lay between the germline ends. This CDR3 region has 12 residues. The CDR3 loop is CATSGRPETQYF. The CDR3 bases are TGTGCCACCAGCGGGAGACCAGAGACCCAGTACTTC.